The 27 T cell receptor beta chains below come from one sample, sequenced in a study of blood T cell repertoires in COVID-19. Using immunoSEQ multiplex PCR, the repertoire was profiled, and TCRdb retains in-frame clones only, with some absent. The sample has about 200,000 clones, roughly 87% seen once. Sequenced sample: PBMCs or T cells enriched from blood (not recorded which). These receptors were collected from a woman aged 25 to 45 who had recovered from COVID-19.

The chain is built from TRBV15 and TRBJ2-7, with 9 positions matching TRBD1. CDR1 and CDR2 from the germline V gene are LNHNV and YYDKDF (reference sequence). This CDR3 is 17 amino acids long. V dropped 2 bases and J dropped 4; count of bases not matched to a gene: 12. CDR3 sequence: CATSRLPLGDRAYEQYF. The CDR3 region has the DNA TGTGCCACCAGCAGACTCCCCTTAGGGGACAGGGCTTACGAGCAGTACTTC.

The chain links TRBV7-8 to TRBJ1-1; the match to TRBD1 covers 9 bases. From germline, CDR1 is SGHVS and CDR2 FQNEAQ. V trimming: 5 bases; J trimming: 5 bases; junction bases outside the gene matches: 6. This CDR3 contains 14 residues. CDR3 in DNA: TGTGCCAGCAGCCCGGGACAGGGAGGTACTGAAGCTTTCTTT. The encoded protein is CASSPGQGGTEAFF.

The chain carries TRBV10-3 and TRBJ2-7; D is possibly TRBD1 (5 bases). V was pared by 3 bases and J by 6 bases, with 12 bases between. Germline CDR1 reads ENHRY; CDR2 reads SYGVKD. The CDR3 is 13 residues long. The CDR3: CAISEMTVSEQYF. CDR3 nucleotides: TGTGCCATCAGTGAAATGACAGTTTCCGAGCAGTACTTC.

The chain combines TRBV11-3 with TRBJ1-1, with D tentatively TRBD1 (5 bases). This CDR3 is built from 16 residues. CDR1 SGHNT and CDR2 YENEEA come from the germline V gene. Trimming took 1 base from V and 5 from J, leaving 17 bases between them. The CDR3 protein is CASSLGEGTLWTEAFF. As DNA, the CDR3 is TGTGCCAGCAGCTTAGGGGAGGGGACTTTGTGGACTGAAGCTTTCTTT.

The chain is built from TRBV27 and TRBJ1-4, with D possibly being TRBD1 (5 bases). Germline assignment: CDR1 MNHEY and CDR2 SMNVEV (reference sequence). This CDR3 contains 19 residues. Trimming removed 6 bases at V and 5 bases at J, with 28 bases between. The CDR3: CASSLGRGKAVRVNEKLFF. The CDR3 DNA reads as TGTGCCAGCAGCCTAGGGAGGGGAAAAGCGGTTCGGGTAAATGAAAAACTGTTTTTT.

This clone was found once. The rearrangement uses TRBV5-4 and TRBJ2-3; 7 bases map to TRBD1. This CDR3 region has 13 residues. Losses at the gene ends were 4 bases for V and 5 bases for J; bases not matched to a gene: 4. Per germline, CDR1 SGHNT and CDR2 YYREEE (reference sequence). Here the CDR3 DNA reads TGTGCCAGCAGCATAGACAGGGAAGATACGCAGTATTTT. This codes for CASSIDREDTQYF. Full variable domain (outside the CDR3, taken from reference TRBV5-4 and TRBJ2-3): ETGVTQSPTHLIKTRGQQVTLRCSSQSGHNTVSWYQQALGQGPQFIFQYYREEENGRGNFPPRFSGLQFPNYSSELNVNALELDDSALYLCASSIDREDTQYFGPGTRLTVL.

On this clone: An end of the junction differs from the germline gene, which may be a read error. CDR3: CAPRQGSYGYTF. The CDR3 coding sequence is TGTGCCCCCAGGCAGGGGAGCTATGGCTACACCTTC. This chain links TRBV24-1 with TRBJ1-2; maybe TRBD1 (6 bases). The CDR3 totals 12 residues. Germline values: CDR1 KGHDR, CDR2 SFDVKD.

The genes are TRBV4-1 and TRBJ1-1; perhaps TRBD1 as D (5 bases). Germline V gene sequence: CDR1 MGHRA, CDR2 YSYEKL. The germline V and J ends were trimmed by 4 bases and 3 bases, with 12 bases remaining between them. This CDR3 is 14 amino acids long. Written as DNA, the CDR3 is TGCGCCAGCAGCCGGAGGGACGGCGACACTGAAGCTTTCTTT. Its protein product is CASSRRDGDTEAFF.

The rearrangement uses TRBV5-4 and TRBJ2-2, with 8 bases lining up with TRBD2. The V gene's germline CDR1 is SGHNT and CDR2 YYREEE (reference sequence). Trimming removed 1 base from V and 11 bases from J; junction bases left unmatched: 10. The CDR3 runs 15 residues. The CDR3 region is CASSLQRGTTRELFF. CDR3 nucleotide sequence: TGTGCCAGCAGCTTGCAGCGGGGGACTACCCGAGAGCTGTTTTTT.

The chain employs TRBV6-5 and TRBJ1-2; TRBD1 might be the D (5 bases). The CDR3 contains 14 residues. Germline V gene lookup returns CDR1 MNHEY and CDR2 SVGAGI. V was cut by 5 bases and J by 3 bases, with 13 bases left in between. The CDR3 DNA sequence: TGTGCCAGCAGTCTCGACAGTTACTACTATGGCTACACCTTC. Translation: CASSLDSYYYGYTF.

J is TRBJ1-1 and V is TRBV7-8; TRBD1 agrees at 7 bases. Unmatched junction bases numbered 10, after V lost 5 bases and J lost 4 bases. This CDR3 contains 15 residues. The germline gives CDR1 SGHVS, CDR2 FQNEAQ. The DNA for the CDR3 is TGTGCCAGCAGCCCTCGTACAGGGGTATCCACTGAAGCTTTCTTT. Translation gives CASSPRTGVSTEAFF.

CDR3 sequence (DNA): TGTGCCAGCAGCCAAGGGACAGGGAGTCTCCACGAGCAGTACTTC. This gives the protein CASSQGTGSLHEQYF. The V and J genes are TRBV4-2 and TRBJ2-7; 8 nucleotides match TRBD1. CDR1 is LGHNA and CDR2 is YNFKEQ in the germline V gene. CDR3 size: 15 residues. The junction had 7 bases not matched to a gene; V was cut back by 1 base and J by 5 bases.

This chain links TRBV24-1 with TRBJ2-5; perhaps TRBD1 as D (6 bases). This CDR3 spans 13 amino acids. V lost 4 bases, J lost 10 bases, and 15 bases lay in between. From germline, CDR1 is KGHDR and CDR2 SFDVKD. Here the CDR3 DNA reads TGTGCCACCAGTGACCCGGGACACCTTGGCCAGTACTTC. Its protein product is CATSDPGHLGQYF.

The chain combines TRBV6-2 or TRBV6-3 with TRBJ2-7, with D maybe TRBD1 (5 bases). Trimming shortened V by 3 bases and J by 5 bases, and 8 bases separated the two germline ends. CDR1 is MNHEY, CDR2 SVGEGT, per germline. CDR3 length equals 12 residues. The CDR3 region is CASSYPRDEQYF. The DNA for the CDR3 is TGTGCCAGCAGTTATCCCAGGGACGAGCAGTACTTC.

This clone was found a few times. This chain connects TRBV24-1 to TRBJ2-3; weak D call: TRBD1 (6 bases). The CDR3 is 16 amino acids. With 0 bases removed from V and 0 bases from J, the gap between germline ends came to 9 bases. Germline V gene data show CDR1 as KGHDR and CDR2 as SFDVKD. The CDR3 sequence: CATSDLGGASTDTQYF. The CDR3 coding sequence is TGTGCCACCAGTGATTTGGGGGGCGCAAGCACAGATACGCAGTATTTT.

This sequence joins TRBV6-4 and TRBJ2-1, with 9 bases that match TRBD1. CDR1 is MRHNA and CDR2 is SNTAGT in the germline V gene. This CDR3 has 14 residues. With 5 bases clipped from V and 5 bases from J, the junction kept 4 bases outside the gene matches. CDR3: CASSTGTGNNEQFF. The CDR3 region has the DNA TGTGCCAGCAGTACCGGGACAGGGAACAATGAGCAGTTCTTC.

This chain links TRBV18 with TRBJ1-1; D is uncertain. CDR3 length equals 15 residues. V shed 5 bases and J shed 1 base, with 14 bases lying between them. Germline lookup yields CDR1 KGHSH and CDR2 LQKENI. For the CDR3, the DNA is TGTGCCAGCTCAATAGTTGAGGGAACGAACACTGAAGCTTTCTTT. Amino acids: CASSIVEGTNTEAFF. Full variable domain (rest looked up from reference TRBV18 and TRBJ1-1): NAGVMQNPRHLVRRRGQEARLRCSPMKGHSHVYWYRQLPEEGLKFMVYLQKENIIDESGMPKERFSAEFPKEGPSILRIQQVVRGDSAAYFCASSIVEGTNTEAFFGQGTRLTVV.

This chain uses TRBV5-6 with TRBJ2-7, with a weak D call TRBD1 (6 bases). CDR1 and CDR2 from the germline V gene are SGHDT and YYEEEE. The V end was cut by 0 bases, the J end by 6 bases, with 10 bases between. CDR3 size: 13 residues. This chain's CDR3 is CASSLAAGVEQYF. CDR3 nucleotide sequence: TGTGCCAGCAGCTTGGCGGCAGGGGTCGAGCAGTACTTC. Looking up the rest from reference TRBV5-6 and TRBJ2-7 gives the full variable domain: DAGVTQSPTHLIKTRGQQVTLRCSPKSGHDTVSWYQQALGQGPQFIFQYYEEEERQRGNFPDRFSGHQFPNYSSELNVNALLLGDSALYLCASSLAAGVEQYFGPGTRLTVT.

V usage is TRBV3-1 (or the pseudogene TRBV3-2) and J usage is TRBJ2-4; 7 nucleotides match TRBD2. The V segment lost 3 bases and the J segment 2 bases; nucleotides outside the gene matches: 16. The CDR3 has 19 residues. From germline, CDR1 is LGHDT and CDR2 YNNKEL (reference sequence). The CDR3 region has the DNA TGTGCCAGCAGCCAGATTGCCGGGGGGTCGCGGATTACCAAAAACATTCAGTACTTC. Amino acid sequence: CASSQIAGGSRITKNIQYF.

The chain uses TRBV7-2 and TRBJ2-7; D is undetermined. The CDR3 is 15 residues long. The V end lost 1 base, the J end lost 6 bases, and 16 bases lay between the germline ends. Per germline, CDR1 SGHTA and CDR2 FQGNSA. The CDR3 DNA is TGTGCCAGCAGCTTAGTTAACAGTCTCTCAGGCGAGCAGTACTTC. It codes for CASSLVNSLSGEQYF.

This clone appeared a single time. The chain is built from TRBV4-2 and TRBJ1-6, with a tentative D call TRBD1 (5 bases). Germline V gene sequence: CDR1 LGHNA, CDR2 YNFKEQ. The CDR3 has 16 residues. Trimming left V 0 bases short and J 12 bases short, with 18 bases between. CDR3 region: CASSQDFGRAVRPLHF. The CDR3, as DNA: TGTGCCAGCAGCCAAGATTTTGGCAGGGCGGTGAGACCCCTCCACTTT.

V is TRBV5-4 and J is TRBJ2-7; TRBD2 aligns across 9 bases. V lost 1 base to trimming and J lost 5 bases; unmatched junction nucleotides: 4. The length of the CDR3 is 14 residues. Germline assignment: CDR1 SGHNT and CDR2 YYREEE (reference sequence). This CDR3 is CASSLTLAGNEQYF. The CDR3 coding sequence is TGTGCCAGCAGCTTGACTCTAGCGGGGAACGAGCAGTACTTC.

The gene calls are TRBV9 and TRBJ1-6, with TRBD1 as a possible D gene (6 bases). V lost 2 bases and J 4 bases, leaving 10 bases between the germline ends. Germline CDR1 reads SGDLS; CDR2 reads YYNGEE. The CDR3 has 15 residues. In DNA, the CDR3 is TGTGCCAGCAGCGTGGCCGGGACATATAATTCACCCCTCCACTTT. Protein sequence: CASSVAGTYNSPLHF.

In DNA form, the CDR3 reads TGTGCCAGTAGGTCTCAGGGGAACACTGAAGCTTTCTTT. Its protein product is CASRSQGNTEAFF. The chain recombines TRBV19 with TRBJ1-1; the D gene is possibly TRBD1 (5 bases). V lost 6 bases, J lost 1 base, and 9 bases lay in between. The CDR3 sequence is 13 residues long. Germline values: CDR1 LNHDA, CDR2 SQIVND (reference sequence). The full variable domain, with the rest looked up from reference TRBV19 and TRBJ1-1, is DGGITQSPKYLFRKEGQNVTLSCEQNLNHDAMYWYRQDPGQGLRLIYYSQIVNDFQKGDIAEGYSVSREKKESFPLTVTSAQKNPTAFYLCASRSQGNTEAFFGQGTRLTVV.

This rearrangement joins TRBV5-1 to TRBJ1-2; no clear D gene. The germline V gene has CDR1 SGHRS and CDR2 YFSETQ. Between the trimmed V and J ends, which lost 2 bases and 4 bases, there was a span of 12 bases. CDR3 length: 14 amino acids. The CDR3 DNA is TGCGCCAGCAGCTTAATGACGGCGGGCTATGGCTACACCTTC. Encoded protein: CASSLMTAGYGYTF. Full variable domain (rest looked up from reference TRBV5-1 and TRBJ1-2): KAGVTQTPRYLIKTRGQQVTLSCSPISGHRSVSWYQQTPGQGLQFLFEYFSETQRNKGNFPGRFSGRQFSNSRSEMNVSTLELGDSALYLCASSLMTAGYGYTFGSGTRLTVV.

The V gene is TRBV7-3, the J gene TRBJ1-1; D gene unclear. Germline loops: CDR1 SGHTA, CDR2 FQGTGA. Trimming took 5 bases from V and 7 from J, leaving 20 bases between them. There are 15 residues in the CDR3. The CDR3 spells CASSLTSYGVVEAFF. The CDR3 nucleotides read TGTGCCAGCAGCCTCACGTCCTACGGGGTGGTTGAAGCTTTCTTT.

The CDR3 coding sequence is TGTGCCAGCAGCTCGTACGCGGGACAGAACTACGAGCAGTACTTC. Its translation is CASSSYAGQNYEQYF. V and J are TRBV3-1 (or the pseudogene TRBV3-2) and TRBJ2-7; tentative D call: TRBD1 (7 bases). Germline lookup yields CDR1 LGHDT and CDR2 YNNKEL (reference sequence). The CDR3 runs to 15 residues. V lost 5 bases and J lost 3, with 17 bases in between.